This T cell receptor (beta chain) was profiled in a study of read filtering for tumor transcriptome and immune sequencing. Background on the study: Transcriptome libraries were built from DNase-treated RNA. IR-seq gave about 3.5 to 11 million TCR reads per sample; RNA-seq gave about 75 to 1,400.

The V segment lost 3 bases and the J segment 9 bases; nucleotides outside the gene matches: 6. The CDR3 loop spans 13 amino acids. Germline V CDR1 and CDR2: DFQATT, SNEGSKA (reference sequence). The library was built from about 400 ng RNA with molecular barcoded adaptors for alpha/delta and beta/gamma chains. TCRdb used MiXCR to reprocess the reads, holding one entry per CDR3 protein. In the table there are approximately 58,000 distinct CDR3 sequences, roughly an eighth of which are singletons. The origin of this receptor is a donor older than 35 with multiple myeloma. The source material was a population of CD138-negative cells sorted from bone marrow. This sequence joins TRBV20-1 and TRBJ2-1; 9 nucleotides align to TRBD1. The DNA of the CDR3 is TGCAGTGCTAGGAGGGACAGGGCCCCTGAGCAGTTCTTC. Encoded protein: CSARRDRAPEQFF.